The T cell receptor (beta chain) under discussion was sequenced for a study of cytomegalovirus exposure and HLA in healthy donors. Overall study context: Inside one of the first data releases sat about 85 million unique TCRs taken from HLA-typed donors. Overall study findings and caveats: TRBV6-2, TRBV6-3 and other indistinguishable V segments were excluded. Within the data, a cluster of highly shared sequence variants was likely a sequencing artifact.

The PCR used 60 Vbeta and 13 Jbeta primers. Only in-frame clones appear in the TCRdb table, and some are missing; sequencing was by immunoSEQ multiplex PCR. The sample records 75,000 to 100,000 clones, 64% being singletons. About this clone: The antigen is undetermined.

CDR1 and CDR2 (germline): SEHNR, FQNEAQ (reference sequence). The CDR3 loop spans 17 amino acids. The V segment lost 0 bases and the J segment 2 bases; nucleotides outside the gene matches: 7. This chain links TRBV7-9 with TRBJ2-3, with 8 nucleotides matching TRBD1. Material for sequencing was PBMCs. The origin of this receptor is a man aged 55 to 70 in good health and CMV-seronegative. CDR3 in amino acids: CASSLAGQGTYTDTQYF. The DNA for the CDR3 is TGTGCCAGCAGCTTAGCCGGACAGGGTACTTACACAGATACGCAGTATTTT.